Listed here is a single T cell receptor (beta chain). Its matching antigen is unknown. Trimming removed 2 bases from V and 3 bases from J, with 9 bases in between. The V gene's germline CDR1 is SGHTA and CDR2 FQGTGA. There are 14 residues in the CDR3. This sample was included in a study of T cell responses to AZD1222 COVID-19 vaccine. For the study at large: It was second doses at about 4 or about 12 weeks that were pooled. Study-wide points: Just a handful of AZD1222 recipients were seropositive at baseline. Clonal diversity was possibly underestimated, and white British individuals and females predominated among donors. Breadth and depth of Spike-specific TCRs rose after two AZD1222 doses.

Profiling relied on immunoSEQ multiplex PCR, and the TCRdb table lists in-frame clones only, not all of them. This table has some 99,000 clones, roughly nine tenths appearing once. This chain connects TRBV7-3 to TRBJ2-3, with no clear D. The sample consisted of peripheral blood, taken on day 0 of AZD1222 vaccination. The receptor's source is an adult in good health. The CDR3 region has the DNA TGTGCCAGCAGCTTAGGTACGCCTACAGATACGCAGTATTTT. Protein sequence: CASSLGTPTDTQYF.